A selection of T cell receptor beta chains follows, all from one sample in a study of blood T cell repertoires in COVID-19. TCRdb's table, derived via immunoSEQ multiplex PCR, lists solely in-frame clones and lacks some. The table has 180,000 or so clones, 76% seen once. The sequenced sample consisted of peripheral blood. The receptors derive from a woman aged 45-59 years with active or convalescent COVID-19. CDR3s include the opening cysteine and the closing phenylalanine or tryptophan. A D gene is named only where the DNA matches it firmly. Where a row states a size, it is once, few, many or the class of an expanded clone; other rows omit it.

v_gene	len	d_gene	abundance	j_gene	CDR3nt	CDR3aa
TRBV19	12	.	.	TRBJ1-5	TGTGCCAGTAATTTCAGGGATCAGCCCCAGCATTTT	CASNFRDQPQHF
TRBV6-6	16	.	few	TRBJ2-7	TGTGCCAGCAGTTACAAGGGCGGGGTGGTGATATACGAGCAGTACTTC	CASSYKGGVVIYEQYF
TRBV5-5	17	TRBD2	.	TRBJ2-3	TGTGCCAGCAGCGAACGGACTAGCGGGTCGAGCACAGATACGCAGTATTTT	CASSERTSGSSTDTQYF
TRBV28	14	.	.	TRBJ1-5	TGTGCCAGCAGTACCCAGTCCTTTATGCAGCCCCAGCATTTT	CASSTQSFMQPQHF
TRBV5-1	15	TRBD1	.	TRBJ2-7	TGCGCCAGCAGCTTAAAAATCAGGGGGTCCTACGAGCAGTACTTC	CASSLKIRGSYEQYF
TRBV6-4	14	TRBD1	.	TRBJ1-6	TGTGCCAGCAGTGTACAGGGGGATGGTAGACCCCTCCACTTT	CASSVQGDGRPLHF
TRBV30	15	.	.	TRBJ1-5	TGTGCCTGGGAGAAACAGAGATATAGCAATCAGCCCCAGCATTTT	CAWEKQRYSNQPQHF
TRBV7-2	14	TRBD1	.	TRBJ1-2	TGTGCCAGCAGCTTAGCGACGACAGGGTACGGCTACACCTTC	CASSLATTGYGYTF
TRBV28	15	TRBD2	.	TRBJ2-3	TGTGCCAGCAGTCGGACTAGCGGGAGTATAGATACGCAGTATTTT	CASSRTSGSIDTQYF
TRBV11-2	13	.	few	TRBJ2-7	TGTGCCAGCAGCTTAGAGGTCGGGTACGAGCAGTACTTC	CASSLEVGYEQYF
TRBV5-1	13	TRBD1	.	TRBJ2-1	TGCGCCAACAGCCCGGACAGGTTTGATGAGCAGTTCTTC	CANSPDRFDEQFF
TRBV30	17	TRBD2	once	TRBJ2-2	TGTGCCTGGACCAACCCGCCGGGACTAGCGTTGCCCGGGGAGCTGTTTTTT	CAWTNPPGLALPGELFF
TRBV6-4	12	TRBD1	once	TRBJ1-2	TGTGCCAGCACCAGACAGGGCCATGGCTACACCTTC	CASTRQGHGYTF
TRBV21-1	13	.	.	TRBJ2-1	TGTGCCAGACCAGAGGGCAGGGGGCATGAGCAGTTCTTC	CARPEGRGHEQFF
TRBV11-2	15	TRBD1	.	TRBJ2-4	TGTGCCAGCAGCCCACAGGGGGCGGCCAAAAACATTCAGTACTTC	CASSPQGAAKNIQYF
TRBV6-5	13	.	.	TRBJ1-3	TGTGCCAGCAGTTGGGGGGTTGGAAACACCATATATTTT	CASSWGVGNTIYF
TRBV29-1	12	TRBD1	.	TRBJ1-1	TGCAGCGTTCACAGGGGCAGGACTGAAGCTTTCTTT	CSVHRGRTEAFF
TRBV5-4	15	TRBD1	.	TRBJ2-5	TGTGCCAGCAGACCTGGGACAGGGGGTCGGGAGACCCAGTACTTC	CASRPGTGGRETQYF
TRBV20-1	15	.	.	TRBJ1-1	TGCAGTGCTAGTGGGGGCAGCTTCAGTAACACTGAAGCTTTCTTT	CSASGGSFSNTEAFF
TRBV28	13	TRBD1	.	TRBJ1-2	TGTGCCAGCAGTTTATCCAGGGGGCAGGGCTACACCTTC	CASSLSRGQGYTF
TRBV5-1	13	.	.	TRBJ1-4	TGCGCCAGCACGGCAGGGATGAATGAAAAACTGTTTTTT	CASTAGMNEKLFF
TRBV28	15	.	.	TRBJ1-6	TGTGCCAGCAGTTTAAGGGGCCCCTCTACTTCACCCCTCCACTTT	CASSLRGPSTSPLHF
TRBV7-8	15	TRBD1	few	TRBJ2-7	TGTGCCAGCAGTTTTCCGGGACAGGGTTCCTACGAGCAGTACTTC	CASSFPGQGSYEQYF
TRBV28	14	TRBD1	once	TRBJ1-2	TGTGCCAGCAGAACACAGGGGGCGCAGGATGGCTACACCTTC	CASRTQGAQDGYTF
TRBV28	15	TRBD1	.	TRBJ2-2	TGTGCCAGCAGTTCACAGGGGGCCGGCACCGGGGAGCTGTTTTTT	CASSSQGAGTGELFF
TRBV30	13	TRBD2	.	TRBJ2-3	TGTGCCTGGAACCTCGGGGGGACAGATACGCAGTATTTT	CAWNLGGTDTQYF
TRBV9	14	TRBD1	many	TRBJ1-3	TGTGCCAGCAGCGTAGGACAGGGGGGAAACACCATATATTTT	CASSVGQGGNTIYF
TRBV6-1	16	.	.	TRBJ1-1	TGTGCCAGCAGTGAAGCGGCGGGAAGAGGGAACACTGAAGCTTTCTTT	CASSEAAGRGNTEAFF
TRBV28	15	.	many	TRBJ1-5	TGTGCCAGCAGTTTCCGGACAGATAGCAATCAGCCCCAGCATTTT	CASSFRTDSNQPQHF
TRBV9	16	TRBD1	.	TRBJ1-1	TGTGCCAGCAGCGTAGGGGAAGGGGGCGCGAGCACTGAAGCTTTCTTT	CASSVGEGGASTEAFF
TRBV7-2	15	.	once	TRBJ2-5	TGTGCCAGCAGCTTAGACGGATCAACGGGGGAGACCCAGTACTTC	CASSLDGSTGETQYF
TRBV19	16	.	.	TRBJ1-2	TGTGCCAGTAGTATGGAACAGGGAATCAAGAACCATGGCTACACCTTC	CASSMEQGIKNHGYTF
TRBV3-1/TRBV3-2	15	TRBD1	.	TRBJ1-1	TGTGCCAGCAGCCAGGGACAGGGGTTCACCACTGAAGCTTTCTTT	CASSQGQGFTTEAFF
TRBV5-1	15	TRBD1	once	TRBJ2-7	TGCGCCAGCAGCTTCGGGGACAGGGCCTCTTACGAGCAGTACTTC	CASSFGDRASYEQYF
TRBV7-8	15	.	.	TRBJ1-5	TGTGCCAGCAGCTTGAGGGTAGGGAGTTTACAGCCCCAGCATTTT	CASSLRVGSLQPQHF
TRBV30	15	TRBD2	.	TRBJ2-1	TGTGCCTGGACTACACTAGCGGGGGACTACAATGAGCAGTTCTTC	CAWTTLAGDYNEQFF
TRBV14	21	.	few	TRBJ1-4	TGTGCCAGCAGCCAAGGTGGGCCCTCCGGGGGGCTATATTCAACTAATGAAAAACTGTTTTTT	CASSQGGPSGGLYSTNEKLFF